Shown below are 10 T cell receptor beta chains from a single sample sequenced in a study of blood T cell repertoires in COVID-19. The data were produced by immunoSEQ multiplex PCR, yet TCRdb's version contains in-frame clones alone and is incomplete. The sample gives roughly 280,000 clones, around 90% of which show up once; around 2% is in the top ten. Sequenced: peripheral blood. Every receptor here comes from a man aged 50-59 years with acute or convalescent COVID-19.

CDR3 sequence reads: CASSSVGRYNEQFF. The CDR3 coding sequence is TGTGCCAGCAGTTCGGTAGGGAGATACAATGAGCAGTTCTTC. The V gene is TRBV6-2 or TRBV6-3, the J gene TRBJ2-1, with D perhaps matching TRBD2 (5 bases). This CDR3 region has 14 residues. Germline V CDR1 and CDR2: MNHEY, SVGEGT. V dropped 4 bases and J dropped 4 bases, with 11 bases sitting between them.

This chain joins TRBV19 and TRBJ2-5, with 8 bases lining up with TRBD1. J gave up 5 bases and V 5 bases, and 10 bases lay outside the gene matches. Germline CDR1 LNHDA, CDR2 SQIVND (reference sequence). CDR3 length: 15 amino acids. The CDR3 here is CASSQSGGARETQYF. CDR3 in DNA: TGTGCCAGTAGTCAGTCAGGGGGCGCCCGGGAGACCCAGTACTTC.

CDR3 region: CASASGEKLFF. CDR3 nucleotides: TGTGCCAGCGCCTCAGGGGAAAAACTGTTTTTT. The chain employs TRBV6-6 and TRBJ1-4; TRBD1 is a possible D gene (5 bases). CDR3 size: 11 residues. Germline V lookup: CDR1 MNHNY, CDR2 SVGAGI (reference sequence). Trimming pared 8 bases from V and 8 bases from J, leaving 9 bases between.

In this sample, this clone turned up once. The J gene is TRBJ1-5, the V gene TRBV2, with TRBD1 as a possible D gene (6 bases). This CDR3 has 15 amino acids. Germline assignment: CDR1 SNHLY and CDR2 FYNNEI. V lost 6 bases and J 5 bases, leaving 17 bases between the germline ends. For the CDR3, the DNA is TGTGCCAGCAGCCGGGGGGGGGACACCTATCAGCCCCAGCATTTT. It translates to CASSRGGDTYQPQHF.

The chain employs TRBV5-8 and TRBJ2-5; 8 positions agree with TRBD2. The V and J ends lost 0 bases and 4 bases, in that order; junction bases with no gene match: 5. Germline V CDR1 and CDR2: SGHTS, YDEGEE. The CDR3 is made up of 15 amino acids. In DNA form, the CDR3 reads TGTGCCAGCAGCTTGGTGTTGCGGGGGGTAGAGACCCAGTACTTC. This encodes CASSLVLRGVETQYF.

The rearrangement joins TRBV10-2 to TRBJ2-3, with 9 bases that match TRBD1. The V segment lost 6 bases and the J segment 4 bases; nucleotides outside the gene matches: 8. Per the germline V gene, CDR1 is WSHSY and CDR2 is SAAADI. The CDR3 totals 15 residues. CDR3 region: CASSPTGGIADTQYF. DNA of the CDR3: TGCGCCAGCAGCCCCACAGGGGGCATCGCAGATACGCAGTATTTT.

V and J are TRBV3-1 (or the pseudogene TRBV3-2) and TRBJ1-4, with D maybe TRBD1 (5 bases). V was cut by 0 bases and J by 7 bases, with 9 bases left in between. Looked up from germline, CDR1 is LGHDT and CDR2 is YNNKEL (reference sequence). The CDR3 is made up of 14 amino acids. CDR3 loop: CASSQETGGEKLFF. In DNA form, the CDR3 reads TGTGCCAGCAGCCAAGAGACGGGGGGTGAAAAACTGTTTTTT.

The rearrangement links TRBV5-1 to TRBJ1-2, with D perhaps TRBD1 (5 bases). With 4 bases removed from V and 6 bases from J, the gap between germline ends came to 13 bases. This CDR3 has 13 residues. The germline gives CDR1 SGHRS, CDR2 YFSETQ. The DNA of the CDR3 is TGCGCCAGCAGCGTTAACAGGCTAAATGGCTACACCTTC. It is translated as CASSVNRLNGYTF.

J is TRBJ2-7 and V is TRBV19; 8 bases are shared with TRBD1. The length of the CDR3 is 13 residues. Germline lookup yields CDR1 LNHDA and CDR2 SQIVND (reference sequence). The V segment lost 4 bases and the J segment 3 bases; nucleotides outside the gene matches: 2. Here the CDR3 reads CASSTGQDYEQYF. CDR3 in DNA: TGTGCCAGTAGTACGGGACAGGACTACGAGCAGTACTTC.

On this clone: The identical CDR3 is also encoded by other nucleotide sequences in the sample. The rearrangement uses TRBV20-1 and TRBJ1-1; 7 bases are a match to TRBD1. Per the germline V gene, CDR1 is DFQATT and CDR2 is SNEGSKA (reference sequence). The CDR3 runs 11 residues. CDR3 nucleotide sequence: TGCAGGGTAGACAGGGACACTGAAGCTTTCTTT. It encodes CRVDRDTEAFF.